A single sample gave rise to the 20 T cell receptor beta chains below, sequenced in a study of cytomegalovirus exposure and HLA in healthy donors (dated by TCRdb to 2017 to 2019). Library construction relied on the immunoSEQ multiplex PCR assay. For the multiplex PCR, a mixture combining 60 forward primers for TCR Vbeta segments and 13 reverse primers for TCR Jbeta segments was used. As stored in TCRdb, this immuneACCESS dataset retains in-frame rearrangements with V and J assigned. A fraction of the clones does not appear; measured against another copy, unresolved V genes explain less than half of the discrepancy, and the remainder lacks a known reason. The sample table records some 150,000 clones; 80% of these occur just once. In total, the top ten clones hold roughly 2.4% of the sample. The specimen was PBMCs. Receptor source: a man in his forties or fifties in good health and CMV-seronegative.

This clone was found a few times. V is TRBV5-4 and J is TRBJ2-2, with TRBD2 matching over 7 bases. The germline CDR1 and CDR2 sequences are SGHNT and YYREEE (reference sequence). J was trimmed by 1 base and V by 4 bases; bases with no gene match: 7. CDR3 size: 16 residues. The CDR3 region has the DNA TGTGCCAGCAGCCCAGTCACGGGAGGGAACACCGGGGAGCTGTTTTTT. Its protein is CASSPVTGGNTGELFF.

The V call is TRBV6-1, the J call TRBJ2-2; 7 positions match TRBD2. Germline CDR1 reads MNHNS; CDR2 reads SASEGT. J lost 4 bases, V lost 2 bases, and 7 bases had no gene match. The CDR3 runs to 16 residues. CDR3 bases: TGTGCCAGCAGTGAAAGACGGGGGGTTAGCACCGGGGAGCTGTTTTTT. It is translated as CASSERRGVSTGELFF.

The chain recombines TRBV13 with TRBJ1-2, with 8 bases that match TRBD1. The ends lost 4 bases at V and 4 bases at J; junction bases unmatched: 11. Germline V gene sequence: CDR1 PRHDT, CDR2 FYEKMQ (reference sequence). This CDR3 comprises 16 residues. Here the CDR3 DNA reads TGTGCCAGCAGCTCCAGGGCCCGGACAGGGAGCTATGGCTACACCTTC. It translates to CASSSRARTGSYGYTF.

The rearrangement links TRBV15 to TRBJ1-4, with 9 bases identical to TRBD1. Germline CDR1 reads LNHNV; CDR2 reads YYDKDF (reference sequence). This CDR3 contains 19 residues. Trimming at V came to 0 bases and at J to 8 bases, leaving 16 bases not matched to a gene. DNA of the CDR3: TGTGCCACCAGCAGAGATGGAAGGACAGGGGTCAACCGAGACGAAAAACTGTTTTTT. This translates into CATSRDGRTGVNRDEKLFF. Drawing the rest from reference TRBV15 and TRBJ1-4, the complete variable domain is DAMVIQNPRYQVTQFGKPVTLSCSQTLNHNVMYWYQQKSSQAPKLLFHYYDKDFNNEADTPDNFQSRRPNTSFCFLDIRSPGLGDTAMYLCATSRDGRTGVNRDEKLFFGSGTQLSVL.

The chain has TRBV28 and TRBJ1-2; maybe TRBD1 (6 bases). The ends were cut back, 5 bases at V and 3 bases at J, with 16 bases in the middle. Germline V CDR1 and CDR2: MDHEN, SYDVKM. This CDR3 comprises 15 residues. CDR3 sequence reads: CASSDEQGSDYGYTF. CDR3 DNA sequence: TGTGCCAGCAGTGACGAACAGGGATCTGACTATGGCTACACCTTC.

This chain joins TRBV7-8 and TRBJ2-7; 8 nucleotides align to TRBD2. There are 14 residues in the CDR3. Germline CDR1 and CDR2: SGHVS and FQNEAQ. Losses at the gene ends were 5 bases for V and 3 bases for J; bases not matched to a gene: 6. The DNA for the CDR3 is TGTGCCAGCAGCACATCAAGCGGGGGCTACGAGCAGTACTTC. Residues: CASSTSSGGYEQYF.

The genes are TRBV5-1 and TRBJ1-2; 9 bases fit TRBD1. Germline CDR1 reads SGHRS; CDR2 reads YFSETQ. Trimming at V came to 4 bases and at J to 8 bases, leaving 9 bases not matched to a gene. The CDR3 is 14 residues long. CDR3 loop: CASSALQGAEGYTF. The CDR3 region has the DNA TGCGCCAGCAGCGCCTTACAGGGGGCGGAGGGCTACACCTTC. The full variable domain, rest sourced from reference TRBV5-1 and TRBJ1-2, is KAGVTQTPRYLIKTRGQQVTLSCSPISGHRSVSWYQQTPGQGLQFLFEYFSETQRNKGNFPGRFSGRQFSNSRSEMNVSTLELGDSALYLCASSALQGAEGYTFGSGTRLTVV.

The chain combines TRBV4-1 with TRBJ2-6, with 13 bases fitting TRBD2. Germline-derived CDR1 and CDR2 are MGHRA and YSYEKL. After removal of 9 bases from V and 2 bases from J, the junction contained 4 bases not matched to a gene. The CDR3 is 16 amino acids. The CDR3 DNA reads TGCGCCAGACTACTAGCGGGGGGGCCTGGGGCCAACGTCCTGACTTTC. It is translated as CARLLAGGPGANVLTF.

The chain's CDR3 is CASSIIPTGEQPQHF. CDR3 sequence (DNA): TGTGCCAGTAGTATAATTCCGACAGGGGAACAGCCCCAGCATTTT. The chain is built from TRBV19 and TRBJ1-5, with 8 bases that match TRBD1. Germline CDR1 and CDR2: LNHDA and SQIVND (reference sequence). CDR3 length: 15 residues. Trimming at V came to 2 bases and at J to 7 bases, leaving 7 bases not matched to a gene.

The chain combines TRBV18 with TRBJ2-7; D remains ambiguous. V was cut by 3 bases and J by 6 bases, with 12 bases left in between. Germline CDR1 and CDR2: KGHSH and LQKENI. The CDR3 runs to 13 residues. CDR3 in amino acids: CASSPTEAAEQYF. CDR3 sequence (DNA): TGTGCCAGCTCACCTACCGAGGCAGCCGAGCAGTACTTC. Looking up the rest from reference TRBV18 and TRBJ2-7 gives the full variable domain: NAGVMQNPRHLVRRRGQEARLRCSPMKGHSHVYWYRQLPEEGLKFMVYLQKENIIDESGMPKERFSAEFPKEGPSILRIQQVVRGDSAAYFCASSPTEAAEQYFGPGTRLTVT.

The count of this clone is one. The chain employs TRBV5-1 and TRBJ2-1, with a possible D match to TRBD2 (6 bases). There are 17 residues in the CDR3. Between the trimmed V and J ends, which lost 6 bases and 6 bases, there was a span of 25 bases. Looked up from germline, CDR1 is SGHRS and CDR2 is YFSETQ. The CDR3 loop is CASNPLPPGTPPNEQFF. The CDR3 coding sequence is TGCGCCAGCAACCCCCTTCCACCCGGGACTCCGCCCAATGAGCAGTTCTTC.

This clone was observed once. The chain joins TRBV6-5 to TRBJ2-7, with 8 bases that match TRBD1. V shed 4 bases, J shed 3 bases, and the junction held 11 bases outside the gene matches. The V gene's germline CDR1 is MNHEY and CDR2 SVGAGI. This CDR3 has 16 residues. The CDR3 protein is CASSSPNRQGSYEQYF. CDR3 in DNA: TGTGCCAGCAGTTCCCCGAATCGACAGGGGAGCTACGAGCAGTACTTC.

This rearrangement joins TRBV7-9 to TRBJ1-5; 7 positions match TRBD1. The CDR3 has 15 amino acids. J lost 6 bases, V lost 1 base, and 6 bases had no gene match. Germline values: CDR1 SEHNR, CDR2 FQNEAQ (reference sequence). Here the CDR3 DNA reads TGTGCCAGCAGCTTAGGGGACAGTTTAGGTCAGCCCCAGCATTTT. Its protein product is CASSLGDSLGQPQHF.

The chain has TRBV5-4 and TRBJ2-7, with 12 bases matching TRBD1. The CDR3 has 15 residues. V trimming: 4 bases; J trimming: 3 bases; junction bases outside the gene matches: 5. Germline CDR1 reads SGHNT; CDR2 reads YYREEE (reference sequence). CDR3 DNA: TGTGCCAGCAGCCCGGGACAGGGGGCAATCTACGAGCAGTACTTC. This gives the protein CASSPGQGAIYEQYF. The full variable domain, its missing parts supplied by reference TRBV5-4 and TRBJ2-7, is ETGVTQSPTHLIKTRGQQVTLRCSSQSGHNTVSWYQQALGQGPQFIFQYYREEENGRGNFPPRFSGLQFPNYSSELNVNALELDDSALYLCASSPGQGAIYEQYFGPGTRLTVT.

The V call is TRBV19, the J call TRBJ1-2; 8 nucleotides match TRBD1. The germline V gene encodes CDR1 LNHDA and CDR2 SQIVND (reference sequence). Trimming took 5 bases from V and 8 from J; bases not matched to a gene: 7. The CDR3 runs to 13 residues. The CDR3 loop is CASSLQTGDGYTF. The CDR3 DNA reads as TGTGCCAGTAGTTTACAGACAGGGGACGGCTACACCTTC.

The chain employs TRBV5-1 and TRBJ1-2; D might be TRBD1 (6 bases). This CDR3 comprises 16 residues. Between the trimmed V and J ends, which lost 4 bases and 1 base, there was a span of 17 bases. The germline CDR1 and CDR2 sequences are SGHRS and YFSETQ. For the CDR3, the DNA is TGCGCCAGCAGCGTCGGGGATGGACAGAATAACTATGGCTACACCTTC. It codes for CASSVGDGQNNYGYTF.

This clone was observed a handful of times. The gene calls are TRBV5-6 and TRBJ2-7; D may be TRBD2 (6 bases). Looked up from germline, CDR1 is SGHDT and CDR2 is YYEEEE. Trimming left V 3 bases short and J 0 bases short, with 10 bases between. The CDR3 spans 14 residues. The CDR3 coding sequence is TGTGCCAGCAGCTCGGGGGTCCGCTCCTACGAGCAGTACTTC. This codes for CASSSGVRSYEQYF.

The chain couples TRBV27 to TRBJ2-7, with 8 nucleotides matching TRBD2. The CDR3 spans 14 residues. Losses at the gene ends were 3 bases for V and 5 bases for J; bases not matched to a gene: 6. CDR1 and CDR2 from the germline V gene are MNHEY and SMNVEV (reference sequence). The CDR3 sequence: CASSFSSGGDEQYF. The CDR3 region has the DNA TGTGCCAGCAGTTTTTCCAGCGGGGGCGACGAGCAGTACTTC.

The chain combines TRBV10-3 with TRBJ2-7; the D is unclear. This CDR3 has 11 residues. The V end lost 8 bases, the J end lost 1 base, and 6 bases lay between the germline ends. From germline, CDR1 is ENHRY and CDR2 SYGVKD. The CDR3 nucleotides read TGTGCCATCGGGCAGTCCTACGAGCAGTACTTC. Translation gives CAIGQSYEQYF.

J is TRBJ2-5 and V is TRBV25-1, with 7 bases lining up with TRBD1. This CDR3 spans 13 amino acids. The junction had 2 bases not matched to a gene; V was cut back by 6 bases and J by 1 base. Germline V gives CDR1 MGHDK, CDR2 SYGVNS. CDR3 sequence: CASRWDSQETQYF. The CDR3 DNA reads as TGTGCCAGCAGATGGGACAGCCAAGAGACCCAGTACTTC.